These 18 T cell receptor beta chains were sequenced from one sample in a study of beta chain features in type 1 diabetes (dated by TCRdb to the late 2010s). The library was generated by the immunoSEQ multiplex PCR assay. The entire amount of isolated RNA was reverse transcribed using the High Capacity cDNA Reverse Transcription Kit, so the sequenced TCRB transcripts were expressed ones. TCRdb carries this immuneACCESS record with in-frame sequences only. Its versions omit some clonotypes, under half of them owing to an unresolved V gene in the studies checked, with the rest unexplained. This sample lists 400,000 to 550,000 clones; about 10% were detected once. 0.04% to 0.05% of the sample goes to the ten largest clones. What was sequenced was naive CD4+ T cells from blood. This sample's cell subset or site label indicates: true naive CD4+ T cells. The origin of the receptors is a woman aged 18-30 years in good health.

The sample holds a few counts of this clone. The chain is built from TRBV7-9 and TRBJ1-3; D is undetermined. Germline lookup yields CDR1 SEHNR and CDR2 FQNEAQ (reference sequence). There are 13 residues in the CDR3. V shed 2 bases and J shed 7 bases, with 9 bases lying between them. CDR3 residues: CASSLTSANTIYF. The CDR3 DNA is TGTGCCAGCAGCTTAACATCGGCGAACACCATATATTTT.

CDR3 in DNA: TGTGCCAGCTCTAGAACGGAGAGCTCCTACGAGCAGTACGTC. Protein product: CASSRTESSYEQYV. The chain has TRBV18 and TRBJ2-7; no reliable D call. This CDR3 spans 14 amino acids. Germline V CDR1 and CDR2: KGHSH, LQKENI. V dropped 6 bases and J dropped 0 bases, with 12 bases sitting between them.

The genes are TRBV11-1 and TRBJ2-5, with 11 bases lining up with TRBD2. J lost 2 bases, V lost 4 bases, and 12 bases had no gene match. The V gene's germline CDR1 is SGHAT and CDR2 FQDESV (reference sequence). The CDR3 runs 18 residues. The CDR3 loop is CASSSEVLAGATQETQYF. CDR3 coding DNA: TGTGCCAGCAGCTCGGAAGTACTAGCGGGGGCTACGCAAGAGACCCAGTACTTC.

This clone showed up just a few times. J is TRBJ1-4 and V is TRBV4-3; D remains unclear. The CDR3 has 14 residues. Germline CDR1 reads LGHNA; CDR2 reads YSLEER. The germline V and J ends were trimmed by 1 base and 3 bases, with 6 bases remaining between them. Written as DNA, the CDR3 is TGCGCCAGCAGCCAAGGTGTTGCTAATGAAAAACTGTTTTTT. This encodes CASSQGVANEKLFF.

The table lists this clone with a few counts. The genes are TRBV9 and TRBJ1-2, with 8 bases fitting TRBD1. J lost 4 bases, V lost 0 bases, and 2 bases had no gene match. Germline lookup yields CDR1 SGDLS and CDR2 YYNGEE. The CDR3 has 14 residues. CDR3 loop: CASSVVGQVYGYTF. The DNA for the CDR3 is TGTGCCAGCAGCGTAGTGGGACAGGTCTATGGCTACACCTTC.

This clone was counted only a few times. This chain uses TRBV6-6 with TRBJ1-1; D is unclear. Germline V gene sequence: CDR1 MNHNY, CDR2 SVGAGI (reference sequence). This CDR3 region has 11 residues. V gave up 6 bases and J gave up 7 bases, with 9 bases separating them. CDR3 residues: CASRGSYEAFF. CDR3 nucleotides: TGTGCCAGCAGGGGGTCCTATGAAGCTTTCTTT.

The genes are TRBV5-6 and TRBJ2-3; 7 bases are a match to TRBD1. J was trimmed by 0 bases and V by 4 bases; bases with no gene match: 5. The CDR3 runs 15 residues. Germline values: CDR1 SGHDT, CDR2 YYEEEE. Written as DNA, the CDR3 is TGTGCCAGCAGCCCGACAGGGCTTAGCACAGATACGCAGTATTTT. It yields the protein CASSPTGLSTDTQYF.

The chain links TRBV7-9 to TRBJ2-2; D might be TRBD2 (5 bases). This CDR3 is 15 amino acids long. Trimming left V 5 bases short and J 0 bases short, with 10 bases between. The germline CDR1 and CDR2 sequences are SEHNR and FQNEAQ (reference sequence). This CDR3 reads CASSPGLANTGELFF. The CDR3 nucleotides read TGTGCCAGCAGCCCCGGACTGGCGAACACCGGGGAGCTGTTTTTT.

The table lists this clone with a few counts. The chain joins TRBV7-2 to TRBJ2-7; 10 positions match TRBD1. The V gene's germline CDR1 is SGHTA and CDR2 FQGNSA. J lost 3 bases, V lost 0 bases, and 2 bases had no gene match. The CDR3 has 15 residues. The CDR3 DNA reads TGTGCCAGCAGCTTAGCTGGACAGGGGGTCTACGAGCAGTACGTC. Translation gives CASSLAGQGVYEQYV.

In this sample, this clone turned up a few times. The chain carries TRBV7-9 and TRBJ2-3, with D hard to call. Germline CDR1 is SEHNR and CDR2 is FQNEAQ (reference sequence). Trimming stripped 7 bases from V and 2 bases from J, with 16 bases between. The CDR3 has 15 amino acids. The CDR3 here is CASNPGLTITDTQYF. The CDR3, as DNA: TGTGCCAGCAACCCGGGCCTCACTATCACAGATACGCAGTATTTT.

This clone occurred a few times. The chain joins TRBV10-3 to TRBJ2-7; D uncertain. The germline V gene encodes CDR1 ENHRY and CDR2 SYGVKD. This CDR3 comprises 14 residues. Trimming pared 9 bases from V and 1 base from J, leaving 16 bases between. CDR3 sequence: CAINPDGWSYEQYV. The DNA of the CDR3 is TGTGCCATAAATCCCGACGGGTGGTCCTACGAGCAGTACGTC.

The gene calls are TRBV7-2 and TRBJ2-7; TRBD1 agrees at 8 bases. Germline CDR1 SGHTA, CDR2 FQGNSA. J gave up 3 bases and V 1 base, and 5 bases lay outside the gene matches. This CDR3 has 15 residues. The CDR3: CASSLDGTGFYEQYV. The DNA for the CDR3 is TGTGCCAGCAGCTTAGACGGGACAGGCTTCTACGAGCAGTACGTC.

The chain is built from TRBV5-1 and TRBJ2-1; 7 nucleotides match TRBD2. Germline lookup yields CDR1 SGHRS and CDR2 YFSETQ. Trimming took 4 bases from V and 4 from J; bases not matched to a gene: 5. CDR3 size: 14 residues. DNA of the CDR3: TGCGCCAGCAGCACCCCGGGACTATACAATGAGCAGTTCTTC. It translates to CASSTPGLYNEQFF. The full variable domain, completed using reference TRBV5-1 and TRBJ2-1, is KAGVTQTPRYLIKTRGQQVTLSCSPISGHRSVSWYQQTPGQGLQFLFEYFSETQRNKGNFPGRFSGRQFSNSRSEMNVSTLELGDSALYLCASSTPGLYNEQFFGPGTRLTVL.

The rearrangement links TRBV7-6 to TRBJ1-1, with a tentative D call TRBD1 (6 bases). Germline V CDR1 and CDR2: SGHVS, FNYEAQ. V was pared by 5 bases and J by 11 bases, with 24 bases between. The CDR3 totals 15 residues. CDR3 in DNA: TGTGCCAGCAGCCCACTTACTCCGGGGGCCAGCAAGGCTTTCTTT. Translated, it gives CASSPLTPGASKAFF.

The genes are TRBV10-3 and TRBJ2-1, with 9 positions matching TRBD1. The CDR3 length is 14 residues. Trimming took 4 bases from V and 5 from J; bases not matched to a gene: 3. Germline loops: CDR1 ENHRY, CDR2 SYGVKD. CDR3 amino acids: CAISAGQGNNEQFF. DNA of the CDR3: TGTGCCATCAGTGCGGGACAGGGTAACAATGAGCAGTTCTTC.

There are a few counts of this clone. The rearrangement uses TRBV30 and TRBJ2-7; possibly TRBD2 for D (6 bases). CDR3 size: 18 residues. Germline V gives CDR1 GTSNPN, CDR2 SVGIG (reference sequence). Deletions cut 7 bases from V and 7 bases from J, with 35 bases between. DNA for the CDR3: TGTGCCTCTTCCCCCGCGGGGTTACGTGGTGAGTGGACGTGGGAGCAGTACTTC. Protein product: CASSPAGLRGEWTWEQYF.

J is TRBJ2-5 and V is TRBV21-1; TRBD1, the D gene given by the table, was not confirmed from the DNA. TRBV21-1 is shown as a pseudogene. The CDR3 is 13 residues long. CDR3 nucleotides: TGTGCCAGAAGGACAGGGGAAGTAGAGACCCAGTACTTC. This gives the protein CARRTGEVETQYF.

This clone has a handful of counts. The chain is built from TRBV10-3 and TRBJ2-1, with 11 nucleotides matching TRBD2. This CDR3 has 14 residues. Looked up from germline, CDR1 is ENHRY and CDR2 is SYGVKD. With 10 bases clipped from V and 5 bases from J, the junction kept 7 bases outside the gene matches. CDR3 sequence (DNA): TGTGCCACCTCCCTAGCGGGGGGCCACAATGAGCAGTTCTTC. It encodes CATSLAGGHNEQFF.